These 4 T cell receptor beta chains share one sample of origin, sequenced in a study of T cells in Graves' hyperthyroidism and ophthalmopathy. The source material, RNA transcripts, was used to amplify TCR beta CDR3 regions. An initial round of RT-PCR targeting the TCR CDR3 relied on the HTBI primer set. TCRdb reprocessed the multiplex PCR reads with MiXCR, giving one entry per CDR3 protein. The sample comprises roughly 500,000 distinct CDR3 sequences, roughly 46% of which are singletons, and 19% rests with the top ten. Sequenced: peripheral blood or thyroid tissue (not recorded which). All receptors come from an adult woman with Graves' disease, either hyperthyroidism or ophthalmopathy (not recorded which).

This clonotype has more than one count but fewer than ten. This chain joins TRBV28 and TRBJ2-7; 15 bases line up with TRBD2. J lost 1 base, V lost 4 bases, and 8 bases had no gene match. The germline gives CDR1 MDHEN, CDR2 SYDVKM. The CDR3 is 18 residues long. CDR3 region: CASSSKHGTSGRSYEQYF. The CDR3 DNA follows: TGTGCCAGCAGTTCAAAACACGGGACTAGCGGGAGGTCCTACGAGCAGTACTTC.

Many counts were recorded for this clonotype. The chain carries TRBV19 and TRBJ1-6; D is unclear. The CDR3 runs 13 residues. The germline V gene encodes CDR1 LNHDA and CDR2 SQIVND (reference sequence). Trimming took 6 bases from V and 9 from J, leaving 12 bases between them. CDR3 nucleotide sequence: TGTGCCAGTAGCCAAGGGAATAGTTCACCCCTCCACTTT. It specifies CASSQGNSSPLHF.

J is TRBJ2-5 and V is TRBV7-9; D remains ambiguous. Germline values: CDR1 SEHNR, CDR2 FQNEAQ (reference sequence). CDR3 length: 13 amino acids. V lost 3 bases to trimming and J lost 5 bases, with 10 bases between them. CDR3 coding DNA: TGTGCCAGCAGCTTGGGATCCTGGGAGACCCAGTACTTC. The encoded protein is CASSLGSWETQYF.

This clonotype has a single count. V gene TRBV5-1 combines with J gene TRBJ1-1; D is possibly TRBD1 (6 bases). This CDR3 contains 16 residues. Germline CDR1 SGHRS, CDR2 YFSETQ. Between the trimmed V and J ends, which lost 7 bases and 0 bases, there was a span of 19 bases. The CDR3 sequence is CASASVRGIMNTEAFF. The CDR3 DNA reads TGCGCCAGCGCCAGTGTCAGGGGAATCATGAACACTGAAGCTTTCTTT.